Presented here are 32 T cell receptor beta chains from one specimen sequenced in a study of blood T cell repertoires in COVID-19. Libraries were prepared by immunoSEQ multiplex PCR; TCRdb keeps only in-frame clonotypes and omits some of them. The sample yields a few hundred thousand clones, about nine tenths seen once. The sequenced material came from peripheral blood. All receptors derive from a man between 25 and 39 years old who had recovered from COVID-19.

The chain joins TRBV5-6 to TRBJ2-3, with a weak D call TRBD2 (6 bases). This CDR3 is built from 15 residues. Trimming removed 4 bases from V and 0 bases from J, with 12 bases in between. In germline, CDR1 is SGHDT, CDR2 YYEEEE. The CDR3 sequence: CASSPLGTSTDTQYF. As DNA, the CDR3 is TGTGCCAGCAGCCCACTCGGGACTAGCACAGATACGCAGTATTTT. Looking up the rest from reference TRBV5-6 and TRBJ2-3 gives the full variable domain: DAGVTQSPTHLIKTRGQQVTLRCSPKSGHDTVSWYQQALGQGPQFIFQYYEEEERQRGNFPDRFSGHQFPNYSSELNVNALLLGDSALYLCASSPLGTSTDTQYFGPGTRLTVL.

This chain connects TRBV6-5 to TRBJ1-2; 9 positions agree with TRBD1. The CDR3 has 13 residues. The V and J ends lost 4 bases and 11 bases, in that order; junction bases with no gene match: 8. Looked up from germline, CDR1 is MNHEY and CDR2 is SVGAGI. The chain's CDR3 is CASSSPGTGIYTF. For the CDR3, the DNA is TGTGCCAGCAGTTCCCCGGGGACAGGGATATACACCTTC.

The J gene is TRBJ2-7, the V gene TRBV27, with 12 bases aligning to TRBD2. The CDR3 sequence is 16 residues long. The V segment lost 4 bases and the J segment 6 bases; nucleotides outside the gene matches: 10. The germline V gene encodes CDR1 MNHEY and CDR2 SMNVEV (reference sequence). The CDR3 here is CASSSRPSGGALEQYF. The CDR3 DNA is TGTGCCAGCAGTTCCCGTCCTAGCGGGGGGGCCCTCGAGCAGTACTTC.

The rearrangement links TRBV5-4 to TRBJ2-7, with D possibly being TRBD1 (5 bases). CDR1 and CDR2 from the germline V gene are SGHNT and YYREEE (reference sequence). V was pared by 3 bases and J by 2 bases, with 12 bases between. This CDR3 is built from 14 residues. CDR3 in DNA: TGTGCCAGCAGCTCCCTTGGCAGGGCCTACGAGCAGTACTTC. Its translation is CASSSLGRAYEQYF. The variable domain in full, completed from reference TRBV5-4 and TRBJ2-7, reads ETGVTQSPTHLIKTRGQQVTLRCSSQSGHNTVSWYQQALGQGPQFIFQYYREEENGRGNFPPRFSGLQFPNYSSELNVNALELDDSALYLCASSSLGRAYEQYFGPGTRLTVT.

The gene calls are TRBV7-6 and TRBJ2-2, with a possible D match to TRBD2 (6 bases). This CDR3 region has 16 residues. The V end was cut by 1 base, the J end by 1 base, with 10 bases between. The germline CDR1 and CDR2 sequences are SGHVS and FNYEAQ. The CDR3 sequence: CASSLGPGLNTGELFF. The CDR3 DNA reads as TGTGCCAGCAGCTTAGGGCCGGGACTGAACACCGGGGAGCTGTTTTTT.

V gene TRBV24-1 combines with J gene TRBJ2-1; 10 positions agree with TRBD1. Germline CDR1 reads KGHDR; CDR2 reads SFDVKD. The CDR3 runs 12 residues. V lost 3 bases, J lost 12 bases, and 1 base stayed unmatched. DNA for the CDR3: TGTGCCACCAGTGATGGGGACAGGGGGCAGTTCTTC. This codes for CATSDGDRGQFF.

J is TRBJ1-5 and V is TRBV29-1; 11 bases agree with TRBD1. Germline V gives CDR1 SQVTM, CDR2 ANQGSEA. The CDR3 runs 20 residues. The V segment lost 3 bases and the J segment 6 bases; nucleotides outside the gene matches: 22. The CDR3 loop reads CSVEETLMGHGQGASQPQHF. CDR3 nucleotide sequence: TGCAGCGTTGAGGAGACGTTGATGGGACACGGACAGGGGGCCAGTCAGCCCCAGCATTTT.

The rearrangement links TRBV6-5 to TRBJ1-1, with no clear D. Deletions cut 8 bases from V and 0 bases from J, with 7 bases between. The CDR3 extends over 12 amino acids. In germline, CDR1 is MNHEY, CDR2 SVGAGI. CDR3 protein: CASLAMNTEAFF. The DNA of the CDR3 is TGTGCCAGCTTGGCAATGAACACTGAAGCTTTCTTT.

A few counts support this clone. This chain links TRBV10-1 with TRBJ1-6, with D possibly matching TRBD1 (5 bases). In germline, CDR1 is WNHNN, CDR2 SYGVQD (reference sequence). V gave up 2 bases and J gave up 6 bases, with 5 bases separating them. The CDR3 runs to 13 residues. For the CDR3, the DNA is TGCGCCAGCAGTGAGGACAGTAATTCACCCCTCCACTTT. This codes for CASSEDSNSPLHF.

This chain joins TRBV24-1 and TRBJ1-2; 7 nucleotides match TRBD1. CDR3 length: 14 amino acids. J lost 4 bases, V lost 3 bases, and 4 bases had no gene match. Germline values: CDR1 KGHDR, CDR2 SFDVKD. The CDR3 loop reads CATSDDRVSYGYTF. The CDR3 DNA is TGTGCCACCAGTGATGACAGGGTTTCCTATGGCTACACCTTC.

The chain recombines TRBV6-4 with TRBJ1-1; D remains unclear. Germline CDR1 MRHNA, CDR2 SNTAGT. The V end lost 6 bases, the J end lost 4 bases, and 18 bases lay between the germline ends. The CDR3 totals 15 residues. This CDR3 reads CASSAFLSTGTEAFF. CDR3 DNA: TGTGCCAGCAGCGCTTTTCTATCGACTGGCACTGAAGCTTTCTTT.

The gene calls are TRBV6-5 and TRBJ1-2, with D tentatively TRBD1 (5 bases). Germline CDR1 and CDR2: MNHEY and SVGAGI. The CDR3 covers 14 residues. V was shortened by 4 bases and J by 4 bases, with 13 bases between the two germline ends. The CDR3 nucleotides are TGTGCCAGCAGTTCTGGAGGGGCTTCCTATGGCTACACCTTC. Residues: CASSSGGASYGYTF.

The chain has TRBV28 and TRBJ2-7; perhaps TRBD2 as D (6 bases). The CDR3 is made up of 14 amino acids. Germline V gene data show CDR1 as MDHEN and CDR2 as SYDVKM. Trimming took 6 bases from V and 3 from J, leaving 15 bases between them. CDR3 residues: CASSLPQGGYEQYF. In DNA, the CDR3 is TGTGCCAGCAGCCTCCCCCAGGGAGGCTACGAGCAGTACTTC. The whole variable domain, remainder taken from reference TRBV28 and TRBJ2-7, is DVKVTQSSRYLVKRTGEKVFLECVQDMDHENMFWYRQDPGLGLRLIYFSYDVKMKEKGDIPEGYSVSREKKERFSLILESASTNQTSMYLCASSLPQGGYEQYFGPGTRLTVT.

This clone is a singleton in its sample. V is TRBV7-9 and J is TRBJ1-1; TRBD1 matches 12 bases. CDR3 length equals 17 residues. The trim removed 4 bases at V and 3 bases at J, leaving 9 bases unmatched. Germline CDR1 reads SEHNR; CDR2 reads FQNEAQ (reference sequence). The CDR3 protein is CASSSLRGQGADTEAFF. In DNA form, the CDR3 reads TGTGCCAGCAGCTCATTAAGGGGACAGGGGGCTGACACTGAAGCTTTCTTT.

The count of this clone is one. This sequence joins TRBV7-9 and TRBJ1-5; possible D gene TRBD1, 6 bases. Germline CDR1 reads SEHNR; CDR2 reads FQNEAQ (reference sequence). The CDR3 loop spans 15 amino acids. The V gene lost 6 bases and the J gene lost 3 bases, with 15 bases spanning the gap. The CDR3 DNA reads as TGTGCCAGCAGTCCCGATGGGGGCGTCAATCAGCCCCAGCATTTT. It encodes CASSPDGGVNQPQHF.

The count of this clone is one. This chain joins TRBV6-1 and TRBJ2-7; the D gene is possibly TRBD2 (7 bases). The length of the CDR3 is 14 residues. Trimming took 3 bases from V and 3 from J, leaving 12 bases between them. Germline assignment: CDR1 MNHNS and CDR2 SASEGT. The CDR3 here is CASSEGGRNYEQYF. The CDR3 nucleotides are TGTGCCAGCAGTGAGGGGGGGCGGAACTACGAGCAGTACTTC.

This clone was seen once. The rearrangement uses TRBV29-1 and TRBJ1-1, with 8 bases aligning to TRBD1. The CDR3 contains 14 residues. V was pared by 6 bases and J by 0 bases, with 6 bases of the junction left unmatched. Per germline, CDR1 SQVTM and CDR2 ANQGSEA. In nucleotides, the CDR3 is TGCAGCGTGACAGGGGCTACCATGAACACTGAAGCTTTCTTT. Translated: CSVTGATMNTEAFF.

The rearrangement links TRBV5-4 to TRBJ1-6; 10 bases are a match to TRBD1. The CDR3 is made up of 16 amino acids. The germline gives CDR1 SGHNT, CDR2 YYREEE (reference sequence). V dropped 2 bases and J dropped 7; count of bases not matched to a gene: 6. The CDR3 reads CASSFSGTGANSPLHF. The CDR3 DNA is TGTGCCAGCAGCTTTTCAGGGACAGGGGCGAATTCACCCCTCCACTTT. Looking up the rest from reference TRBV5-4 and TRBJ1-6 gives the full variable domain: ETGVTQSPTHLIKTRGQQVTLRCSSQSGHNTVSWYQQALGQGPQFIFQYYREEENGRGNFPPRFSGLQFPNYSSELNVNALELDDSALYLCASSFSGTGANSPLHFGNGTRLTVT.

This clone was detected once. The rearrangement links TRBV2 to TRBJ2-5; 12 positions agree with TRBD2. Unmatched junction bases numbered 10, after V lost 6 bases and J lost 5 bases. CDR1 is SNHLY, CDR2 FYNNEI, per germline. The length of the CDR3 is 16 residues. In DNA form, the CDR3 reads TGTGCCAGCAGGCCTACTAGCGGGAGGCCGGAGGAGACCCAGTACTTC. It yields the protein CASRPTSGRPEETQYF.

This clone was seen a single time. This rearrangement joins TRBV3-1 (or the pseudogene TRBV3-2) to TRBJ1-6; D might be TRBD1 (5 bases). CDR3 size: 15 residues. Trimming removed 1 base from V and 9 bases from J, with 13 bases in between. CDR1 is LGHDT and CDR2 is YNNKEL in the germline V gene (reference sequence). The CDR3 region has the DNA TGTGCCAGCAGCCAAGGGGCAGGGTTGCGTTCACCCCTCCACTTT. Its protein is CASSQGAGLRSPLHF.

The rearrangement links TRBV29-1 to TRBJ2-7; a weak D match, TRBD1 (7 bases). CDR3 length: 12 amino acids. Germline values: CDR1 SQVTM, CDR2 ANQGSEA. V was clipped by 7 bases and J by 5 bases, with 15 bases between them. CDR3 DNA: TGCAGCGGTGCACAGGGGAGGCACGAGCAGTACTTC. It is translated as CSGAQGRHEQYF.

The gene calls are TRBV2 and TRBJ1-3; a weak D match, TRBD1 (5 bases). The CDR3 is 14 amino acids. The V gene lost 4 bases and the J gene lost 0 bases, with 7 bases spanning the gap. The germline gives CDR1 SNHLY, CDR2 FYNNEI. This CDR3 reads CASSGQRSGNTIYF. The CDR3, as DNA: TGTGCCAGCAGTGGACAGCGCTCTGGAAACACCATATATTTT.

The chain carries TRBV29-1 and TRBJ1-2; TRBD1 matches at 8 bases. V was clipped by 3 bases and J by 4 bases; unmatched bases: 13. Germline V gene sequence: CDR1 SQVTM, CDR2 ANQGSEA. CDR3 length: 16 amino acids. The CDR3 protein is CSVDRTAGGVGYGYTF. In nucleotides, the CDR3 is TGCAGCGTTGATAGGACGGCAGGGGGCGTTGGCTATGGCTACACCTTC.

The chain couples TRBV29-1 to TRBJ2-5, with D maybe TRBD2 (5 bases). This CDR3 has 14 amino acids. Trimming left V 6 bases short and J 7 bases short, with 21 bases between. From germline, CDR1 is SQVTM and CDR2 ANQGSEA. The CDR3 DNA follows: TGCAGCGTGAGGGAAGGGCCGGGTTCTGGGACCCAGTACTTC. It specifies CSVREGPGSGTQYF.

The DNA of the CDR3 is TGCGCCAGCAGCCCCGGGGGGACATTTTCGTCGAAGAACACTGAAGCTTTCTTT. Residues: CASSPGGTFSSKNTEAFF. V gene TRBV5-1 combines with J gene TRBJ1-1; tentative D call: TRBD1 (6 bases). The CDR3 totals 18 residues. Germline loops: CDR1 SGHRS, CDR2 YFSETQ. The V and J ends lost 4 bases and 1 base respectively, with 23 bases between them. Drawing the rest from reference TRBV5-1 and TRBJ1-1, the complete variable domain is KAGVTQTPRYLIKTRGQQVTLSCSPISGHRSVSWYQQTPGQGLQFLFEYFSETQRNKGNFPGRFSGRQFSNSRSEMNVSTLELGDSALYLCASSPGGTFSSKNTEAFFGQGTRLTVV.

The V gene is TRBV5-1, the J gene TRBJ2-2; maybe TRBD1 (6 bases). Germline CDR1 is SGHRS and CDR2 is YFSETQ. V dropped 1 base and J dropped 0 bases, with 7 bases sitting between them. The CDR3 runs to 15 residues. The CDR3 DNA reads TGCGCCAGCAGCTTGTGGGACACGAACACCGGGGAGCTGTTTTTT. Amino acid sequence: CASSLWDTNTGELFF.

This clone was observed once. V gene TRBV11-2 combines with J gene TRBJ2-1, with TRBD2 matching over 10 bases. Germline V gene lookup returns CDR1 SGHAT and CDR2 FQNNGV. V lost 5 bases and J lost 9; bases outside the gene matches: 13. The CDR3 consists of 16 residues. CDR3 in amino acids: CASSLSGSGGNFEQFF. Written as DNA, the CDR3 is TGTGCCAGCAGCCTCTCGGGTAGCGGGGGGAACTTTGAGCAGTTCTTC.

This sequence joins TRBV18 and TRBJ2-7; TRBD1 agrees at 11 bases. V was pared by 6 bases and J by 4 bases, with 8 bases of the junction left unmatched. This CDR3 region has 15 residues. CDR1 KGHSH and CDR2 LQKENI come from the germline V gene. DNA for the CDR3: TGTGCCAGCTCCCCGGGACAGGGGGGCGAATACGAGCAGTACTTC. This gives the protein CASSPGQGGEYEQYF. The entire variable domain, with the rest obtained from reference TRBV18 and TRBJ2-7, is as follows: NAGVMQNPRHLVRRRGQEARLRCSPMKGHSHVYWYRQLPEEGLKFMVYLQKENIIDESGMPKERFSAEFPKEGPSILRIQQVVRGDSAAYFCASSPGQGGEYEQYFGPGTRLTVT.

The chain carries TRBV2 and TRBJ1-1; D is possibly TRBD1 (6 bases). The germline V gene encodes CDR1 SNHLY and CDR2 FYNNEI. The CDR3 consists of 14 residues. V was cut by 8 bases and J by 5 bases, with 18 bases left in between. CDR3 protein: CASQIRGKMTEAFF. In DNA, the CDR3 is TGTGCCAGCCAAATTAGGGGGAAGATGACTGAAGCTTTCTTT.

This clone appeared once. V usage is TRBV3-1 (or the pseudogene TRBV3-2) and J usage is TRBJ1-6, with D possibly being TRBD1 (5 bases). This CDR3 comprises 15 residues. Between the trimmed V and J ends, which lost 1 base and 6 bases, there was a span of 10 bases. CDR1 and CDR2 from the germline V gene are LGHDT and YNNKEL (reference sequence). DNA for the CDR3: TGTGCCAGCAGCCAAGCCGGGGGTGGTAATTCACCCCTCCACTTT. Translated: CASSQAGGGNSPLHF.

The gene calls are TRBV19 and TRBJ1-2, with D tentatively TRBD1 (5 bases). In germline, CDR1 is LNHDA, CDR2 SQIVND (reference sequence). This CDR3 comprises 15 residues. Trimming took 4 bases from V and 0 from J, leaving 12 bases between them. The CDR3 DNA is TGTGCCAGTAGTAGTCGGACATACTCTAACTATGGCTACACCTTC. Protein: CASSSRTYSNYGYTF.

The CDR3 region is CASRSSGATDTQYF. Written as DNA, the CDR3 is TGCGCCAGCAGGTCTAGCGGGGCCACAGATACGCAGTATTTT. The chain has TRBV4-1 and TRBJ2-3; 9 nucleotides match TRBD2. CDR1 and CDR2 from the germline V gene are MGHRA and YSYEKL. The V segment lost 6 bases and the J segment 2 bases; nucleotides outside the gene matches: 3. CDR3 length: 14 amino acids.